The 15 T cell receptor beta chains reported below all come from one sample, sequenced in a study of PD-1 and CTLA-4 blockade in melanoma (dated by TCRdb to 2020 to 2022). Library preparation was by the immunoSEQ multiplex PCR assay. In TCRdb, the immuneACCESS table is reduced to in-frame sequences with V and J assigned. These tables do not hold every clone; where another copy was compared, an unresolved V gene accounts for under half, and the others remain unexplained. The sample records 28,000 or so clones, around 93% of which are singletons. Of the sample, about 8.6% is held by the ten largest clones. Sequences were derived from CD8+ T cells from peripheral blood, sampled from a patient given anti-PD-1 treatment. All receptors come from a human donor with melanoma.

The gene calls are TRBV10-3 and TRBJ2-7; D tentatively reads TRBD1 or TRBD2 (5 bases each). There are 14 residues in the CDR3. The germline V gene encodes CDR1 ENHRY and CDR2 SYGVKD. V dropped 6 bases and J dropped 2 bases, with 14 bases sitting between them. The chain's CDR3 is CAIRTDRDAYEQYF. CDR3 nucleotides: TGTGCCATCAGGACGGACCGGGACGCCTACGAGCAGTACTTC.

DNA for the CDR3: TGCGCCAGCAGCTTGGGCAGTTACAATGAGCAGTTCTTC. Translation: CASSLGSYNEQFF. The chain recombines TRBV5-1 with TRBJ2-1; D unresolved. V lost 0 bases and J lost 4, with 5 bases in between. Germline CDR1 SGHRS, CDR2 YFSETQ. This CDR3 comprises 13 residues. The variable domain in full, completed from reference TRBV5-1 and TRBJ2-1, reads KAGVTQTPRYLIKTRGQQVTLSCSPISGHRSVSWYQQTPGQGLQFLFEYFSETQRNKGNFPGRFSGRQFSNSRSEMNVSTLELGDSALYLCASSLGSYNEQFFGPGTRLTVL.

The rearrangement joins TRBV19 to TRBJ1-1, with 8 bases identical to TRBD1. There are 16 residues in the CDR3. Trimming removed 6 bases from V and 1 base from J; junction bases left unmatched: 10. Germline V gives CDR1 LNHDA, CDR2 SQIVND (reference sequence). The CDR3 sequence is CASRRNNRGRNTEAFF. The CDR3, as DNA: TGTGCCAGTAGGAGGAACAACAGGGGGAGGAACACTGAAGCTTTCTTT.

This chain joins TRBV7-9 and TRBJ1-1, with D possibly matching TRBD1 (5 bases). Germline V gene data show CDR1 as SEHNR and CDR2 as FQNEAQ (reference sequence). CDR3 length: 13 amino acids. Trimming cost V 1 base and J 7 bases, with 10 bases left between them. CDR3 nucleotides: TGTGCCAGCAGCTTAGAGGGACGGTTTGAAGCTTTCTTT. Protein product: CASSLEGRFEAFF.

The genes are TRBV30 and TRBJ1-2; D is perhaps TRBD1 (5 bases). The germline gives CDR1 GTSNPN, CDR2 SVGIG (reference sequence). This CDR3 is built from 12 residues. V was pared by 4 bases and J by 4 bases, with 10 bases between. The CDR3 sequence: CAWNDGTYGYTF. In DNA form, the CDR3 reads TGTGCCTGGAATGACGGGACCTATGGCTACACCTTC.

This rearrangement joins TRBV7-2 to TRBJ1-1; TRBD1 is a possible D gene (5 bases). The CDR3 length is 12 residues. V dropped 2 bases and J dropped 7 bases, with 8 bases sitting between them. The germline CDR1 and CDR2 sequences are SGHTA and FQGNSA. The chain's CDR3 is CASSLSGGEAFF. DNA of the CDR3: TGTGCCAGCAGCTTATCCGGGGGTGAAGCTTTCTTT.

This chain links TRBV11-2 with TRBJ2-7; D call uncertain. The CDR3 loop spans 11 amino acids. The V end lost 5 bases, the J end lost 7 bases, and 9 bases lay between the germline ends. The germline V gene encodes CDR1 SGHAT and CDR2 FQNNGV. The DNA of the CDR3 is TGTGCCAGCAGCCTTCACGGGGAGCAGTACTTC. Its translation is CASSLHGEQYF.

This clone came up once. CDR3 sequence (DNA): TGCGCCAGCAGCCCTTCAGGGCCGGACGGTCAGCCCCAGCATTTT. The encoded protein is CASSPSGPDGQPQHF. The V gene is TRBV4-1, the J gene TRBJ1-5, with D perhaps matching TRBD1 (5 bases). Trimming took 4 bases from V and 6 from J, leaving 16 bases between them. Germline CDR1 MGHRA, CDR2 YSYEKL. This CDR3 has 15 amino acids.

The chain is built from TRBV6-5 and TRBJ1-2; D might be TRBD1 (5 bases). Germline values: CDR1 MNHEY, CDR2 SVGAGI. There are 12 residues in the CDR3. Between the trimmed V and J ends, which lost 2 bases and 4 bases, there was a span of 5 bases. In DNA, the CDR3 is TGTGCCAGCAGTTACGACAGCTATGGCTACACCTTC. Protein sequence: CASSYDSYGYTF.

The chain recombines TRBV6-1 with TRBJ2-5; TRBD2 aligns across 9 bases. The germline CDR1 and CDR2 sequences are MNHNS and SASEGT. V was clipped by 2 bases and J by 0 bases; unmatched bases: 7. The CDR3 sequence is 17 residues long. The CDR3 loop is CASSEWLAGRNQETQYF. The CDR3 coding sequence is TGTGCCAGCAGTGAATGGCTAGCGGGGCGAAACCAAGAGACCCAGTACTTC.

The CDR3 is CASSYLGTATGELFF. CDR3 coding DNA: TGTGCCAGCAGTTACCTCGGGACAGCCACCGGGGAGCTGTTTTTT. This chain links TRBV6-2 or TRBV6-3 with TRBJ2-2; 7 nucleotides align to TRBD1. The ends lost 2 bases at V and 4 bases at J; junction bases unmatched: 4. This CDR3 is built from 15 residues. The germline V gene encodes CDR1 MNHEY and CDR2 SVGEGT.

CDR3 region: CASSYSTGEPNTGELFF. Here the CDR3 DNA reads TGTGCCAGCAGTTACTCGACAGGGGAACCGAACACCGGGGAGCTGTTTTTT. The chain joins TRBV6-2 or TRBV6-3 to TRBJ2-2; TRBD1 matches at 8 bases. V trimming: 0 bases; J trimming: 0 bases; junction bases outside the gene matches: 3. CDR1 is MNHEY, CDR2 SVGEGT, per germline. The CDR3 is made up of 17 amino acids.

This chain connects TRBV27 to TRBJ1-5, with a weak D call TRBD1 (6 bases). Germline V gives CDR1 MNHEY, CDR2 SMNVEV (reference sequence). Trimming pared 5 bases from V and 0 bases from J, leaving 20 bases between. The CDR3 runs 18 residues. CDR3 nucleotide sequence: TGTGCCAGCAGTCCGACAGGTACGGCTAGGTATAGCAATCAGCCCCAGCATTTT. As protein: CASSPTGTARYSNQPQHF.

This clone appeared a single time. The chain combines TRBV7-6 with TRBJ2-2; no reliable D call. Trimming removed 1 base at V and 4 bases at J, with 13 bases between. There are 16 residues in the CDR3. CDR1 and CDR2 from the germline V gene are SGHVS and FNYEAQ. This CDR3 reads CASSLGSESVTGELFF. The CDR3 DNA reads as TGTGCCAGCAGCTTAGGGAGCGAGTCTGTCACCGGGGAGCTGTTTTTT.

The chain couples TRBV19 to TRBJ1-2, with D uncertain. Germline lookup yields CDR1 LNHDA and CDR2 SQIVND (reference sequence). With 6 bases removed from V and 7 bases from J, the gap between germline ends came to 9 bases. CDR3 length equals 11 residues. CDR3 protein: CASSSPTGYTF. CDR3 DNA: TGTGCCAGTAGCTCCCCTACTGGCTACACCTTC.